The 8 T cell receptor beta chains given below trace back to one sample, sequenced in a study of blood T cell repertoires in COVID-19. Assay: immunoSEQ multiplex PCR; the TCRdb copy retains only in-frame clones and omits some. The sample has approximately 250,000 clones, 75% to 90% seen once. The specimen sequenced was PBMCs or T cells enriched from blood (not recorded which). Every receptor here comes from a woman in her 30s with acute COVID-19.

This clone was found once. This chain joins TRBV3-1 (or the pseudogene TRBV3-2) and TRBJ2-1; maybe TRBD1 (5 bases). The CDR3 runs to 14 residues. V gave up 0 bases and J gave up 8 bases, with 11 bases separating them. Germline lookup yields CDR1 LGHDT and CDR2 YNNKEL (reference sequence). CDR3 residues: CASSQERGGDEQFF. The CDR3 region has the DNA TGTGCCAGCAGCCAAGAAAGGGGTGGGGATGAGCAGTTCTTC.

The rearrangement joins TRBV19 to TRBJ1-3, with 7 nucleotides matching TRBD1. The J segment lost 0 bases and the V segment lost 4 bases, leaving 6 bases of the junction unmatched. This CDR3 spans 16 amino acids. CDR1 is LNHDA and CDR2 is SQIVND in the germline V gene (reference sequence). The CDR3 protein is CASSRPGQPSGNTIYF. The CDR3, as DNA: TGTGCCAGTAGTAGGCCGGGACAGCCCTCTGGAAACACCATATATTTT.

The chain has TRBV15 and TRBJ2-6, with D perhaps matching TRBD2 (5 bases). The CDR3 runs to 18 residues. The V gene lost 0 bases and the J gene lost 4 bases, with 16 bases spanning the gap. Looked up from germline, CDR1 is LNHNV and CDR2 is YYDKDF (reference sequence). The CDR3 region is CATSRDMAGLSGANVLTF. The CDR3 nucleotides are TGTGCCACCAGCAGAGATATGGCGGGCCTGTCAGGGGCCAACGTCCTGACTTTC.

V gene TRBV11-3 combines with J gene TRBJ2-7; 8 bases map to TRBD1. Per germline, CDR1 SGHNT and CDR2 YENEEA. V was pared by 4 bases and J by 4 bases, with 6 bases of the junction left unmatched. The CDR3 covers 14 residues. The CDR3 is CASSSQGVGYEQYF. The CDR3 nucleotides are TGTGCCAGCAGCTCACAGGGGGTAGGATACGAGCAGTACTTC.

J is TRBJ1-1 and V is TRBV27, with D hard to call. Germline V lookup: CDR1 MNHEY, CDR2 SMNVEV (reference sequence). The CDR3 has 14 amino acids. V lost 4 bases to trimming and J lost 6 bases, with 15 bases between them. This CDR3 reads CASSSREGSAEAFF. Written as DNA, the CDR3 is TGTGCCAGCAGTTCGCGGGAGGGATCCGCTGAAGCTTTCTTT.

The J gene is TRBJ2-6, the V gene TRBV7-6; D is undetermined. This CDR3 has 16 residues. V dropped 4 bases and J dropped 1 base, with 11 bases sitting between them. Germline V gene lookup returns CDR1 SGHVS and CDR2 FNYEAQ. The CDR3 DNA reads TGTGCCAGCAGCTCCCAGCCACTATCTGGGGCCAACGTCCTGACTTTC. Translating it yields CASSSQPLSGANVLTF. Based on the CDR3 plus reference TRBV7-6 and TRBJ2-6, the full variable domain is GAGVSQSPRYKVTKRGQDVALRCDPISGHVSLYWYRQALGQGPEFLTYFNYEAQQDKSGLPNDRFSAERPEGSISTLTIQRTEQRDSAMYRCASSSQPLSGANVLTFGAGSRLTVL.

This clone was counted only a few times. This chain joins TRBV5-4 and TRBJ1-2, with D unresolved. Per the germline V gene, CDR1 is SGHNT and CDR2 is YYREEE (reference sequence). The CDR3 is made up of 12 amino acids. The V end was cut by 0 bases, the J end by 6 bases, with 6 bases between. DNA for the CDR3: TGTGCCAGCAGCTTGGGAGGGAATGGCTACACCTTC. Encoded protein: CASSLGGNGYTF.

The chain uses TRBV7-9 and TRBJ1-5; maybe TRBD1 (5 bases). The V gene lost 3 bases and the J gene lost 5 bases, with 8 bases spanning the gap. Germline CDR1 and CDR2: SEHNR and FQNEAQ (reference sequence). The CDR3 consists of 13 residues. This CDR3 reads CASSFEQDQPQHF. Written as DNA, the CDR3 is TGTGCCAGCAGCTTTGAACAGGATCAGCCCCAGCATTTT.